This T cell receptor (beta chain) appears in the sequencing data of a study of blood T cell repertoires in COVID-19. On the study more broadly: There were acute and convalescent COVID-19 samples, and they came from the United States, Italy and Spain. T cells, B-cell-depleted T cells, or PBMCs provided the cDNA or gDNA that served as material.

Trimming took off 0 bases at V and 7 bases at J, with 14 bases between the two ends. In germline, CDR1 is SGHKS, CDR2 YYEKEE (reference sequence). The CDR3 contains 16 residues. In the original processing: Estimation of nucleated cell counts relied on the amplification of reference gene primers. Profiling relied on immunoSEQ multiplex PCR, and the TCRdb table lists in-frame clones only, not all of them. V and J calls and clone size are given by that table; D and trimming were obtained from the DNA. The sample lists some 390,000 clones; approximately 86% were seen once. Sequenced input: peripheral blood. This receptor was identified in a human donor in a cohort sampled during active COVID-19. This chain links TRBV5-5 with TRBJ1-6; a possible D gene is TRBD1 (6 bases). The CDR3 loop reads CASSLDAGVRNSPLHF. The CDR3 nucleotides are TGTGCCAGCAGCTTGGATGCAGGGGTTCGGAATTCACCCCTCCACTTT. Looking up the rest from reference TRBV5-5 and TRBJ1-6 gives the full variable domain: DAGVTQSPTHLIKTRGQQVTLRCSPISGHKSVSWYQQVLGQGPQFIFQYYEKEERGRGNFPDRFSARQFPNYSSELNVNALLLGDSALYLCASSLDAGVRNSPLHFGNGTRLTVT.